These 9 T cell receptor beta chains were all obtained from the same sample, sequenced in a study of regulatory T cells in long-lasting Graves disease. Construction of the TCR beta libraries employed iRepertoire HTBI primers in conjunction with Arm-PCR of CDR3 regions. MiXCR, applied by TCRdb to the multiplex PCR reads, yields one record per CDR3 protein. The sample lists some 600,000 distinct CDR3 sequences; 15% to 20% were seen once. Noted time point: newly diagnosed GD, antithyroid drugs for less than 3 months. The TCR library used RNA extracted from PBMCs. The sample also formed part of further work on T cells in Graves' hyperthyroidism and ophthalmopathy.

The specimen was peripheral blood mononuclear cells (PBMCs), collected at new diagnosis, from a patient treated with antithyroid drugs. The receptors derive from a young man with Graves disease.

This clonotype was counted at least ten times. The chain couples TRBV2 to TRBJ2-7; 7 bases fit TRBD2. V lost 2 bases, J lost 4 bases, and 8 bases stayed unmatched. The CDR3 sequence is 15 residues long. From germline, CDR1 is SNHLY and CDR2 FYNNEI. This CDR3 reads CASSESAGLSYEQYF. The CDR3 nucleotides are TGTGCCAGCAGTGAATCGGCGGGACTATCTTACGAGCAGTACTTC.

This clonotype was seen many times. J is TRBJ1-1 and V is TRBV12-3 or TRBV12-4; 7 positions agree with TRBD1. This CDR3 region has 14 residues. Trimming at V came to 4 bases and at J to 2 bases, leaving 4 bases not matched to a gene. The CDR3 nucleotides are TGTGCCAGCAGTTCTCAGGGGGGAAACACTGAAGCTTTCTTT. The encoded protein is CASSSQGGNTEAFF.

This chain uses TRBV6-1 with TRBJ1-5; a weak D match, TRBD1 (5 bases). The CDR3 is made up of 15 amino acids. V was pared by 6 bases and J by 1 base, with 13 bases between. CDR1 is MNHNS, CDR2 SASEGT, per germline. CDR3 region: CASSGGGVSNQPQHF. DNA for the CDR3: TGTGCCAGCAGCGGCGGGGGGGTGAGCAATCAGCCCCAGCATTTT.

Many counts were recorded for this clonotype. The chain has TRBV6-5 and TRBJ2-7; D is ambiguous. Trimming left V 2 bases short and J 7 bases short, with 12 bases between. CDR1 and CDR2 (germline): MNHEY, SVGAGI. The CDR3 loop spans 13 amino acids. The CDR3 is CASSYKGLGEQYF. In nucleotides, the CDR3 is TGTGCCAGCAGTTACAAGGGATTGGGGGAGCAGTACTTC.

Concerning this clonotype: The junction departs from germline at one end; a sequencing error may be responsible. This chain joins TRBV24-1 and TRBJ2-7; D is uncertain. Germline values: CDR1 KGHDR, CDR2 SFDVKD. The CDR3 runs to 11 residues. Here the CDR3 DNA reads TGTGCCACCAGTGAGCGGCAGATCCGCAGCTTC. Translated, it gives CATSERQIRSF.

The chain's CDR3 is CASSIEGGDSAEAFF. DNA for the CDR3: TGTGCCAGTAGTATAGAAGGTGGGGATTCGGCTGAAGCTTTCTTT. This rearrangement joins TRBV19 to TRBJ1-1; D gene unclear. Germline loops: CDR1 LNHDA, CDR2 SQIVND (reference sequence). The CDR3 has 15 residues. V shed 0 bases and J shed 6 bases, with 14 bases lying between them. Full variable domain (outside the CDR3, taken from reference TRBV19 and TRBJ1-1): DGGITQSPKYLFRKEGQNVTLSCEQNLNHDAMYWYRQDPGQGLRLIYYSQIVNDFQKGDIAEGYSVSREKKESFPLTVTSAQKNPTAFYLCASSIEGGDSAEAFFGQGTRLTVV.

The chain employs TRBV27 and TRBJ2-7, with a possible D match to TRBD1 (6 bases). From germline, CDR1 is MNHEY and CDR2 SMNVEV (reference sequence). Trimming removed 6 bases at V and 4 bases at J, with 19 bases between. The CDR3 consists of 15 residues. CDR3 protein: CASRTAGTSIYEQYF. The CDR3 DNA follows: TGTGCCAGCAGGACTGCCGGGACATCTATTTACGAGCAGTACTTC.

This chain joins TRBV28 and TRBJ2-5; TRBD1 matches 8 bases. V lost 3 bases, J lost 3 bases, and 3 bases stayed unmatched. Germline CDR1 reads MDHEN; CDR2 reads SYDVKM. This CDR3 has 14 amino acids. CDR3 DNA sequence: TGTGCCAGCAGTTTCGACAGGGGAAAAGAGACCCAGTACTTC. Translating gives CASSFDRGKETQYF.

CDR3 DNA: TGCAGTGCTCCGGCGGAGGCCAAAAACATTCAGTACTTC. Protein: CSAPAEAKNIQYF. The chain combines TRBV20-1 with TRBJ2-4, with D unresolved. The CDR3 loop spans 13 amino acids. The germline CDR1 and CDR2 sequences are DFQATT and SNEGSKA (reference sequence). V lost 5 bases to trimming and J lost 1 base, with 9 bases between them.